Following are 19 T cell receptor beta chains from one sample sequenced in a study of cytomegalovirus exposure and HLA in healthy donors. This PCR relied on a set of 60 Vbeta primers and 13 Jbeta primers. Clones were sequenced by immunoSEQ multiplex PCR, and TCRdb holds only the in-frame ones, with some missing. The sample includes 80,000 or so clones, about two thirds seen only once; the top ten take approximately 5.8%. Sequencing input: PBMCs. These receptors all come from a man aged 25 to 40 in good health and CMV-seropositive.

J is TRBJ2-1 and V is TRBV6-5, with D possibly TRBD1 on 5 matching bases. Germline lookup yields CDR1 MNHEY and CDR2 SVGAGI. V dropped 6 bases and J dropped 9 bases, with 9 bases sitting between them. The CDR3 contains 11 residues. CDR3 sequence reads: CASRRQFEQFF. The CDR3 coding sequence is TGTGCCAGCAGACGACAGTTTGAGCAGTTCTTC.

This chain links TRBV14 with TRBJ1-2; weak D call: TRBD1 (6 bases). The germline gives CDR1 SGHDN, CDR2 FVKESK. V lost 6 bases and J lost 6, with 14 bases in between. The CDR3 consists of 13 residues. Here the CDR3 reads CASSYHRAHGYTF. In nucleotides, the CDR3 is TGTGCCAGCAGTTATCACAGGGCCCATGGCTACACCTTC.

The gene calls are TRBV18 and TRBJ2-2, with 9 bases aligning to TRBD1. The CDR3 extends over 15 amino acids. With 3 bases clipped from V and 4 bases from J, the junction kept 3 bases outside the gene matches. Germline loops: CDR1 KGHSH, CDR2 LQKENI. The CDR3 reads CASSPGQGGTGELFF. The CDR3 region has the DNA TGTGCCAGCTCACCGGGACAGGGTGGCACCGGGGAGCTGTTTTTT.

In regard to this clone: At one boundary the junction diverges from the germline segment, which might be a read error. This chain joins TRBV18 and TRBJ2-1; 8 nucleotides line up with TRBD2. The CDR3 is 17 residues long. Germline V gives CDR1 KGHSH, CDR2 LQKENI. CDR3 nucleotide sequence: TGTGCCAGCTCAACACCTCCGGGGGCGGGGGGCTTCAATGAGCAGTTCTTC. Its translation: CASSTPPGAGGFNEQFF.

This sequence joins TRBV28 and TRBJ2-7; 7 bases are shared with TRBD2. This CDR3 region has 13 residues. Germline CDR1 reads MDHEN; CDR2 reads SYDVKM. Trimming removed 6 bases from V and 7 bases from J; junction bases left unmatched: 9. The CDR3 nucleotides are TGTGCCAGCAGACGGAGGGACTATCGGGAGCAGTACTTC. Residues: CASRRRDYREQYF.

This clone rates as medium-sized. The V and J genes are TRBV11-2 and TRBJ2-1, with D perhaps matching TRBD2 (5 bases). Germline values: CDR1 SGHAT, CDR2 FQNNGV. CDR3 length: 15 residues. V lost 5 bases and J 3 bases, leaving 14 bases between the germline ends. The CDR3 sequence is CASSPGTPNYNEQFF. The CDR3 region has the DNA TGTGCCAGCAGCCCGGGAACCCCCAACTACAATGAGCAGTTCTTC.

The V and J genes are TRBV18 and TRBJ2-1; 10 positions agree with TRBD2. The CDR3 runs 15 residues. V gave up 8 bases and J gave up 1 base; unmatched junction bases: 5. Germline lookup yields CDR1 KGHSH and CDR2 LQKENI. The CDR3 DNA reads TGTGCCAGCGGACCTAGCGGGAGTTCCTACAATGAGCAGTTCTTC. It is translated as CASGPSGSSYNEQFF. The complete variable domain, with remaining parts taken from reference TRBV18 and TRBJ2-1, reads NAGVMQNPRHLVRRRGQEARLRCSPMKGHSHVYWYRQLPEEGLKFMVYLQKENIIDESGMPKERFSAEFPKEGPSILRIQQVVRGDSAAYFCASGPSGSSYNEQFFGPGTRLTVL.

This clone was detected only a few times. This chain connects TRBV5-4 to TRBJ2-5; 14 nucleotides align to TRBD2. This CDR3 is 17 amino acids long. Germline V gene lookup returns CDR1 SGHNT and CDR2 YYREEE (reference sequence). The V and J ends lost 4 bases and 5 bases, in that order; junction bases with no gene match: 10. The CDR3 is CASSPGLAGGGGETQYF. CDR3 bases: TGTGCCAGCAGCCCCGGACTAGCGGGGGGCGGAGGGGAGACCCAGTACTTC.

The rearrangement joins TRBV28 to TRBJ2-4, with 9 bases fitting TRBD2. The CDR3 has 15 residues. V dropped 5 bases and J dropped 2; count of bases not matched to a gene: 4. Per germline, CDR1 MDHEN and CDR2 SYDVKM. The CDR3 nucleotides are TGTGCCAGCAGTCCAGCGGGGGGCTCCAAAAACATTCAGTACTTC. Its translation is CASSPAGGSKNIQYF.

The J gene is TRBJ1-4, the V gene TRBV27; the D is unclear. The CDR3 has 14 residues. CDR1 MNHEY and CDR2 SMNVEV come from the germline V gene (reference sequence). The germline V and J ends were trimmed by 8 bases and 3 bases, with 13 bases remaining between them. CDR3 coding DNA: TGTGCCAGCGGGCGCCTGGGCGCTAATGAAAAACTGTTTTTT. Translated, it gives CASGRLGANEKLFF.

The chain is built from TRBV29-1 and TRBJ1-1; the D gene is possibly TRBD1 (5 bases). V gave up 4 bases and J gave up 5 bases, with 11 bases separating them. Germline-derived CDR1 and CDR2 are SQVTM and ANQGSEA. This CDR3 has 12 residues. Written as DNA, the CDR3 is TGCAGCGTTGGTCAGGGTAAAACTGAAGCTTTCTTT. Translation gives CSVGQGKTEAFF.

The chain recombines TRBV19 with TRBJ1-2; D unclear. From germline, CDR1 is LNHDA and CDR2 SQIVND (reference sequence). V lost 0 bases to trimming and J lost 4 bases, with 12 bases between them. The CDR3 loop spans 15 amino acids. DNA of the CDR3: TGTGCCAGTAGTATAGAGGCAGTCCGGGGCTATGGCTACACCTTC. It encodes CASSIEAVRGYGYTF.

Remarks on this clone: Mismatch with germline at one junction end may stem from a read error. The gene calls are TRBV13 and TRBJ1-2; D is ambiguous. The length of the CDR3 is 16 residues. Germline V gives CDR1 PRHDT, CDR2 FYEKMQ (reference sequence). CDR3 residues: CASSLGRRQFNYGYAF. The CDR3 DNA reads TGTGCCAGCAGCTTAGGCCGACGCCAGTTTAACTATGGCTACGCCTTC.

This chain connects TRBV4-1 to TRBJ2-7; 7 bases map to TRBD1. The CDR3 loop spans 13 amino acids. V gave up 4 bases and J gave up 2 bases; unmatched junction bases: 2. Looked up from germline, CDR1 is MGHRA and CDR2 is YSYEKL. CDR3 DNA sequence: TGCGCCAGCAGCCTGGGACAGACCTACGAGCAGTACTTC. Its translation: CASSLGQTYEQYF.

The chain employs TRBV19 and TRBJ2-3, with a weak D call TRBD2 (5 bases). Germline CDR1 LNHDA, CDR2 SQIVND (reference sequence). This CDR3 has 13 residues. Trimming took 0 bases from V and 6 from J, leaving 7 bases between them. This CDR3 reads CASSIDRGDTQYF. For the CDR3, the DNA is TGTGCCAGTAGTATAGATCGCGGGGATACGCAGTATTTT.

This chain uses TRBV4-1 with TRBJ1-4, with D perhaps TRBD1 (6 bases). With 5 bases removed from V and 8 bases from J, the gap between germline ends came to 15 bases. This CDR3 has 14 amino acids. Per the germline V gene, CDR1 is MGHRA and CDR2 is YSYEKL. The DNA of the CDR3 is TGCGCCAGCAGCATGGGGGCTTCGAGGGAAAAACTGTTTTTT. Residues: CASSMGASREKLFF.

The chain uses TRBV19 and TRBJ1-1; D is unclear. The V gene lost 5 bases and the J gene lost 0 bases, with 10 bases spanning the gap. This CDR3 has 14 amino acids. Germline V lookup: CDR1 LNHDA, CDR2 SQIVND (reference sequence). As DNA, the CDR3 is TGTGCCAGTAGTGTCGAGGGTCTGAACACTGAAGCTTTCTTT. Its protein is CASSVEGLNTEAFF. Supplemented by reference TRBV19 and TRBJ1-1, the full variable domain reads DGGITQSPKYLFRKEGQNVTLSCEQNLNHDAMYWYRQDPGQGLRLIYYSQIVNDFQKGDIAEGYSVSREKKESFPLTVTSAQKNPTAFYLCASSVEGLNTEAFFGQGTRLTVV.

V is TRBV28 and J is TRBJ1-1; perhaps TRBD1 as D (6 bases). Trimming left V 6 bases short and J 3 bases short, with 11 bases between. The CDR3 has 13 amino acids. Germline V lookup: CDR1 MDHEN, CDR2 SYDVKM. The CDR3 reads CASSQGTYTEAFF. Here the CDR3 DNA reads TGTGCCAGCAGCCAGGGGACGTACACTGAAGCTTTCTTT.

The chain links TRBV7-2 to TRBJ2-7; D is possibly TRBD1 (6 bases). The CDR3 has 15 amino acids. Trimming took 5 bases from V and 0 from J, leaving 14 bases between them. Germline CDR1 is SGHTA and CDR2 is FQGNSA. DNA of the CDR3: TGTGCCAGCAGCCCGGACAGTTACGCCTCCTACGAGCAGTACTTC. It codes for CASSPDSYASYEQYF. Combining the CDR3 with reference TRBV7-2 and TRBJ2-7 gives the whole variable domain GAGVSQSPSNKVTEKGKDVELRCDPISGHTALYWYRQSLGQGLEFLIYFQGNSAPDKSGLPSDRFSAERTGGSVSTLTIQRTQQEDSAVYLCASSPDSYASYEQYFGPGTRLTVT.